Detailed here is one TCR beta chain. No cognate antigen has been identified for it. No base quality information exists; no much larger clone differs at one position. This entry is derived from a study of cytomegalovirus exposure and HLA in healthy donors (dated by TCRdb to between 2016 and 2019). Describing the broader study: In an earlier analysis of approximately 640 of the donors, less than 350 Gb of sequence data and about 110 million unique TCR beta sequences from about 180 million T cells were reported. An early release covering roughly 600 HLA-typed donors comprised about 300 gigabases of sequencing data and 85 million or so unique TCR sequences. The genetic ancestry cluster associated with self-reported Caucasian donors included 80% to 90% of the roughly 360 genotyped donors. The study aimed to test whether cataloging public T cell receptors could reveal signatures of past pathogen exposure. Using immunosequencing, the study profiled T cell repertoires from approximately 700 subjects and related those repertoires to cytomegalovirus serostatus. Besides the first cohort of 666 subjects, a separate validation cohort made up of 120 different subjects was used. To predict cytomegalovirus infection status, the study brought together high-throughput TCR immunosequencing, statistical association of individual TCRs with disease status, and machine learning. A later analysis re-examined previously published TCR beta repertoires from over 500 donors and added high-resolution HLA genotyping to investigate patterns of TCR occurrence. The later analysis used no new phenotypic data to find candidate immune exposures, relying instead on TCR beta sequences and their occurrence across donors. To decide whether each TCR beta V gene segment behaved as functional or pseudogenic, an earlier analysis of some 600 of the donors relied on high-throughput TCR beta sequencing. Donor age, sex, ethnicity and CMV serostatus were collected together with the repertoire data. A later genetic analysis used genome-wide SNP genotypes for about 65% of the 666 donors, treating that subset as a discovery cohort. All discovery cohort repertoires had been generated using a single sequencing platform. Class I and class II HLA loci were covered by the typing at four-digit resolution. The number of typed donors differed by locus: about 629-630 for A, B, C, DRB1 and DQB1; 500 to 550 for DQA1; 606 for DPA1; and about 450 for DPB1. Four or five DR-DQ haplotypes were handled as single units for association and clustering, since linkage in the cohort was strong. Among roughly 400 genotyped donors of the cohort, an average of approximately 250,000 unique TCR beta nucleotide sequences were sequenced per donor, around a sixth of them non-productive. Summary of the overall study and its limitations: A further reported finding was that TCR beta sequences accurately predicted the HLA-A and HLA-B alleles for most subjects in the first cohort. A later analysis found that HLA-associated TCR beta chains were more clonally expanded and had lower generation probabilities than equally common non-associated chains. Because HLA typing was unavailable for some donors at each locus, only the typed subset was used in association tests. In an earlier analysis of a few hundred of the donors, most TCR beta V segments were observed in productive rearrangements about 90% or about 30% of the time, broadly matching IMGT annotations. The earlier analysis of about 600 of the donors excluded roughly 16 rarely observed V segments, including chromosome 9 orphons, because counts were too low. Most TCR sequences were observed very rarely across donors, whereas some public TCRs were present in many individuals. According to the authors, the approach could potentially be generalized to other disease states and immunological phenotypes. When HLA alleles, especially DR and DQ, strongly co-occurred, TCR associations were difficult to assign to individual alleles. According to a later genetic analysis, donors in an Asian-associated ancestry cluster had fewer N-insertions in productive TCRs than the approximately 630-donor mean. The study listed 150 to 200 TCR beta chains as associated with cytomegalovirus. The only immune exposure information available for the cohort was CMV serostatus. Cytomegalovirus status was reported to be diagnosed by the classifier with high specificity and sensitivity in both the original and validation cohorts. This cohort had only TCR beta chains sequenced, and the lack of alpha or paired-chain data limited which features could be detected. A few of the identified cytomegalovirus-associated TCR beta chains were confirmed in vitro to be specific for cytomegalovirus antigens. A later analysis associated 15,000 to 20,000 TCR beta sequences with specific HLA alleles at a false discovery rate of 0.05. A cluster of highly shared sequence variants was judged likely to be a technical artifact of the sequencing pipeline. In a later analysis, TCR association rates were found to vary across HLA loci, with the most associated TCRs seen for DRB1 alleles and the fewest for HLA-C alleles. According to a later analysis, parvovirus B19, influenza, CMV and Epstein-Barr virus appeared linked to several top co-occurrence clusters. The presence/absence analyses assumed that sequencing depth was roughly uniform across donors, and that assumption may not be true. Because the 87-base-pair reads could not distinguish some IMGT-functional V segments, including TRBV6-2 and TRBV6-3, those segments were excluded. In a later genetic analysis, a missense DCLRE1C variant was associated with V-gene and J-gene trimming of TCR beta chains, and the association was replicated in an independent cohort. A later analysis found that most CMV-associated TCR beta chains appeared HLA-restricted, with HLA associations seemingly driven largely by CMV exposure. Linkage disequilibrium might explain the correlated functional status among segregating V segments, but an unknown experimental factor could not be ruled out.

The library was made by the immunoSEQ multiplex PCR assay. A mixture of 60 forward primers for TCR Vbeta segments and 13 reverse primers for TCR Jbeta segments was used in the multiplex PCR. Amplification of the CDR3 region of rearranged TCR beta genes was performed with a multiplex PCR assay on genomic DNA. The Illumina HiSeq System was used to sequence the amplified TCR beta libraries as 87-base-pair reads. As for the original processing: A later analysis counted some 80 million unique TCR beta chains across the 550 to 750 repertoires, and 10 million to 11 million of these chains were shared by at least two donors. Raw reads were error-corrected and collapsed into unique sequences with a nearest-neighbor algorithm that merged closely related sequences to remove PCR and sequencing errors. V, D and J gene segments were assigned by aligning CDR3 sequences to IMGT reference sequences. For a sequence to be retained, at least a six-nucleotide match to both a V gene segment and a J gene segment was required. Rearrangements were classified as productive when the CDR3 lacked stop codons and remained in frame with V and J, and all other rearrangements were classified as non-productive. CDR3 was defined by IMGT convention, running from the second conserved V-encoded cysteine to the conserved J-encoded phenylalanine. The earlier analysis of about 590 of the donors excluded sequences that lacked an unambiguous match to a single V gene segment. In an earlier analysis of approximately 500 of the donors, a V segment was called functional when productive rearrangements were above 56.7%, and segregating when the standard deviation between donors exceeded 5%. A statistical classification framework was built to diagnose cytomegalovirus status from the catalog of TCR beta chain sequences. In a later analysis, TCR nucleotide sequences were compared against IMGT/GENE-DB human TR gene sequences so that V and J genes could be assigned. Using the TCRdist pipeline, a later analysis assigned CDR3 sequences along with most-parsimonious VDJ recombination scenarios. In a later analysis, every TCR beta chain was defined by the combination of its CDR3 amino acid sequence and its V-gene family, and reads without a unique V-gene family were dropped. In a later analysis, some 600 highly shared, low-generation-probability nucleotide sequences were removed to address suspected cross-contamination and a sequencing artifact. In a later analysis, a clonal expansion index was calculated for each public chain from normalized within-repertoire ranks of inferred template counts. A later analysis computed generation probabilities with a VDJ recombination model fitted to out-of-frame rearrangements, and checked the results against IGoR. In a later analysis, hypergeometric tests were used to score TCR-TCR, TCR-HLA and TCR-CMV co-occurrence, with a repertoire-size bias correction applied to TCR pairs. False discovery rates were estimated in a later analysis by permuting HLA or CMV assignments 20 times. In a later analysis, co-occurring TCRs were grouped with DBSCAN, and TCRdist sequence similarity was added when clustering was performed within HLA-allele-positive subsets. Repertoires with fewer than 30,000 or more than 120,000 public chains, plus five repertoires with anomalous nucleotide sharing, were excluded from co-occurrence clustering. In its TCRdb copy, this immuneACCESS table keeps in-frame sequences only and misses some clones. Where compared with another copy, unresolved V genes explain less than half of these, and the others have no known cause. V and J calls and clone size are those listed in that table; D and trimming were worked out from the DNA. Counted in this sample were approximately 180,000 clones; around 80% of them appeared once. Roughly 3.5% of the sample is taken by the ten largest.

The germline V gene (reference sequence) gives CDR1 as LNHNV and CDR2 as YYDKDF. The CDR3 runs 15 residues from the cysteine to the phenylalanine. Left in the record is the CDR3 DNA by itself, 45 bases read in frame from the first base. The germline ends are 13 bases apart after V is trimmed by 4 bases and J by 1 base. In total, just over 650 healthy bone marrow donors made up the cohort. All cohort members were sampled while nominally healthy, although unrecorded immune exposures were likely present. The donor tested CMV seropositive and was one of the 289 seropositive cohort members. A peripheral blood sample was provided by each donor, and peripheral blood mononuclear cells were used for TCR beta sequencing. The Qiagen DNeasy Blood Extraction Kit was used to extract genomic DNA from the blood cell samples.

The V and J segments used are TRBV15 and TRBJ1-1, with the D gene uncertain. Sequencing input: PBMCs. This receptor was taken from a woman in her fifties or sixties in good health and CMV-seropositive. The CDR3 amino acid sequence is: CATSKEWVTNTEAFF. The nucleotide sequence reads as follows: TGTGCCACCAGCAAGGAGTGGGTTACGAACACTGAAGCTTTCTTT.